This T cell receptor (beta chain) was found in a study of OX40 agonist ivuxolimab in advanced cancers. CDR1 is SGHRS and CDR2 is YFSETQ in the germline V gene. This CDR3 has 16 amino acids. Losses at the gene ends were 4 bases for V and 4 bases for J; bases not matched to a gene: 11. Sequencing used immunoSEQ multiplex PCR; TCRdb keeps in-frame clones, though not all of them. The profile shows tens of thousands of clones, around 87% of them singletons. In its sample, this clone was seen once. This specimen consisted of CD4+ or CD8+ T cells sorted from blood, obtained in a trial of the OX40 agonist ivuxolimab. The chain has TRBV5-1 and TRBJ2-1, with 7 bases matching TRBD1. This TCR was recovered from an adult with an advanced solid tumor such as melanoma, head and neck, liver or kidney cancer. The chain's CDR3 is CASSPTGVPNYNEQFF. The DNA for the CDR3 is TGCGCCAGCAGCCCTACAGGGGTCCCTAATTACAATGAGCAGTTCTTC.